Following are 32 T cell receptor beta chains from one sample sequenced in a study of CD8 T cells in ankylosing spondylitis. One entry per CDR3 protein, called by TCRdb with MiXCR from the 5' RACE reads. The sample has 250,000 or so distinct CDR3 sequences, roughly 10% seen once; the top ten hold around 2.6%. Sequencing used blood, either unsorted or a sorted T cell fraction (not recorded which). The receptors here all came from a male donor with ankylosing spondylitis or in good health (not recorded which).

This clonotype appeared many times. The chain employs TRBV28 and TRBJ2-4, with D maybe TRBD2 (6 bases). This CDR3 is built from 14 residues. Between the trimmed V and J ends, which lost 4 bases and 3 bases, there was a span of 10 bases. Looked up from germline, CDR1 is MDHEN and CDR2 is SYDVKM. The CDR3 nucleotides read TGTGCCAGCAGTTGGGGGGTTGGCAAAAACATTCAGTACTTC. Its protein product is CASSWGVGKNIQYF.

On this clonotype itself: One base away lies a much larger clone, so this may be a sequencing read error. The chain uses TRBV19 and TRBJ2-1; 11 nucleotides align to TRBD2. CDR1 is LNHDA, CDR2 SQIVND, per germline (reference sequence). The CDR3 runs to 15 residues. CDR3 residues: CGSSILAGGPNEQFF. Here the CDR3 DNA reads TGTGGCAGTAGTATCCTAGCGGGAGGACCCAATGAGCAGTTCTTC. Full variable domain (rest looked up from reference TRBV19 and TRBJ2-1): DGGITQSPKYLFRKEGQNVTLSCEQNLNHDAMYWYRQDPGQGLRLIYYSQIVNDFQKGDIAEGYSVSREKKESFPLTVTSAQKNPTAFYLCGSSILAGGPNEQFFGPGTRLTVL.

This clonotype has at least ten counts. One end of the junction does not line up with germline, which may come from a read error. This sequence joins TRBV3-1 and TRBJ2-7, with D tentatively TRBD1 (5 bases). Germline CDR1 LGHDT, CDR2 YNNKEL (reference sequence). This CDR3 is built from 14 residues. CDR3 in amino acids: CASSQGSSTGKGSF. For the CDR3, the DNA is TGTGCCAGCAGCCAAGGTAGTTCTACAGGTAAAGGATCCTTC.

This clonotype was seen a handful of times. The gene calls are TRBV5-1 and TRBJ2-7, with a weak D call TRBD2 (6 bases). CDR3 length equals 16 residues. Germline V CDR1 and CDR2: SGHRS, YFSETQ. V lost 0 bases to trimming and J lost 5 bases, with 18 bases between them. CDR3 residues: CASSLGRAAVKDEQYF. In DNA form, the CDR3 reads TGCGCCAGCAGCTTGGGGAGGGCGGCCGTTAAAGACGAGCAGTACTTC.

At least ten counts were recorded for this clonotype. The chain has TRBV12-3 or TRBV12-4 and TRBJ1-2, with TRBD1 matching 8 bases. V trimming: 5 bases; J trimming: 4 bases; junction bases outside the gene matches: 3. The CDR3 extends over 13 amino acids. The CDR3 loop reads CASSGTGGYGYTF. Here the CDR3 DNA reads TGTGCCAGCAGTGGGACAGGAGGCTATGGCTACACCTTC.

This clonotype was counted many times. V gene TRBV6-6 combines with J gene TRBJ2-1, with D possibly matching TRBD2 (6 bases). The CDR3 loop spans 13 amino acids. CDR1 and CDR2 (germline): MNHNY, SVGAGI (reference sequence). The V gene lost 9 bases and the J gene lost 6 bases, with 15 bases spanning the gap. Here the CDR3 reads CASWRRASNEQFF. The DNA for the CDR3 is TGTGCCAGTTGGAGGAGGGCCAGCAATGAGCAGTTCTTC.

This chain joins TRBV20-1 and TRBJ2-2; 14 bases agree with TRBD2. V shed 0 bases and J 1 base; nucleotides not matched to a gene: 10. This CDR3 region has 20 residues. Germline V gene lookup returns CDR1 DFQATT and CDR2 SNEGSKA (reference sequence). CDR3 loop: CSARDIRGGTSGRNTGELFF. In DNA, the CDR3 is TGCAGTGCTAGAGATATAAGGGGTGGGACTAGCGGGAGGAACACCGGGGAGCTGTTTTTT.

The J gene is TRBJ2-5, the V gene TRBV4-1; TRBD2 might be the D (6 bases). The CDR3 runs 15 residues. Trimming shortened V by 0 bases and J by 0 bases, and 8 bases separated the two germline ends. Per germline, CDR1 MGHRA and CDR2 YSYEKL. The CDR3 DNA sequence: TGCGCCAGCAGCCAAGATCGGACTAACCAAGAGACCCAGTACTTC. This gives the protein CASSQDRTNQETQYF.

The rearrangement joins TRBV2 to TRBJ2-1; TRBD2 is a possible D gene (7 bases). The germline gives CDR1 SNHLY, CDR2 FYNNEI. Trimming removed 5 bases at V and 9 bases at J, with 14 bases between. The CDR3 spans 13 residues. Written as DNA, the CDR3 is TGTGCCAGCAGTAATAGGGGGGGAGGTGAGCAGTTCTTC. It translates to CASSNRGGGEQFF.

The gene calls are TRBV29-1 and TRBJ2-7, with 8 bases fitting TRBD2. Germline V gene sequence: CDR1 SQVTM, CDR2 ANQGSEA. The CDR3 sequence is 13 residues long. J lost 5 bases, V lost 6 bases, and 9 bases had no gene match. The CDR3 is CSVLPGGDNEQYF. CDR3 DNA: TGCAGCGTGCTGCCGGGGGGGGATAACGAGCAGTACTTC.

This clonotype occurred many times. The chain carries TRBV6-1 and TRBJ2-4; D possibly uses TRBD1 or TRBD2 (6 bases each). With 1 base removed from V and 0 bases from J, the gap between germline ends came to 19 bases. This CDR3 region has 19 residues. Per the germline V gene, CDR1 is MNHNS and CDR2 is SASEGT. This CDR3 is CASSEGGGSVSLAKNIQYF. CDR3 coding DNA: TGTGCCAGCAGTGAAGGAGGGGGGAGCGTTTCCCTAGCCAAAAACATTCAGTACTTC.

This clonotype was recorded many times. This sequence joins TRBV7-7 and TRBJ2-1, with TRBD2 as a possible D gene (5 bases). The V end was cut by 5 bases, the J end by 8 bases, with 16 bases between. This CDR3 spans 14 amino acids. CDR1 is SSHAT, CDR2 FNYEAQ, per germline (reference sequence). CDR3 in DNA: TGTGCCAGCAGCCCCTCGAGGGCGCGGGATGAGCAGTTCTTC. Encoded protein: CASSPSRARDEQFF.

In this sample, this clonotype turned up once. A much larger clone is a single base away; this may be a read error. This sequence joins TRBV6-5 and TRBJ2-2; D is unclear. The CDR3 consists of 16 residues. Germline values: CDR1 MNHEY, CDR2 SVGAGI. CDR3 sequence reads: CATSYEYAANTGELFF. DNA of the CDR3: TGTGCCACCAGTTACGAATACGCCGCGAACACCGGGGAGCTGTTTTTT.

This clonotype was picked up many times. This chain joins TRBV20-1 and TRBJ1-5, with TRBD1 matching over 9 bases. V was clipped by 5 bases and J by 4 bases; unmatched bases: 9. Germline V gene data show CDR1 as DFQATT and CDR2 as SNEGSKA (reference sequence). The CDR3 consists of 15 residues. The chain's CDR3 is CSALPGTGPNQPQHF. In DNA form, the CDR3 reads TGCAGTGCTCTCCCCGGGACAGGGCCTAATCAGCCCCAGCATTTT.

This clonotype was picked up many times. The chain employs TRBV10-2 and TRBJ1-1; D gene unclear. Germline V lookup: CDR1 WSHSY, CDR2 SAAADI. Trimming removed 7 bases at V and 2 bases at J, with 11 bases between. CDR3 length: 13 amino acids. The CDR3 loop reads CASTRALNTEAFF. In nucleotides, the CDR3 is TGCGCCAGCACACGGGCCTTAAACACTGAAGCTTTCTTT.

In this sample, this clonotype turned up many times. The V gene is TRBV29-1, the J gene TRBJ1-1; 7 bases are shared with TRBD1. The CDR3 has 13 amino acids. Germline V CDR1 and CDR2: SQVTM, ANQGSEA. Unmatched junction bases numbered 5, after V lost 6 bases and J lost 1 base. In nucleotides, the CDR3 is TGCAGCGTCGCGACAGGGACGAACACTGAAGCTTTCTTT. Residues: CSVATGTNTEAFF.

This clonotype was detected many times. This sequence joins TRBV7-8 and TRBJ1-2; maybe TRBD1 (5 bases). The CDR3 is 15 residues long. From germline, CDR1 is SGHVS and CDR2 FQNEAQ. V shed 1 base and J shed 2 bases, with 11 bases lying between them. The CDR3, as DNA: TGTGCCAGCAGCTTAGGGGACGGATGGAACTATGGCTACACCTTC. Protein product: CASSLGDGWNYGYTF.

The chain carries TRBV19 and TRBJ2-1; 8 bases match TRBD2. Germline CDR1 LNHDA, CDR2 SQIVND (reference sequence). This CDR3 has 15 residues. V shed 3 bases, J shed 3 bases, and the junction held 4 bases outside the gene matches. The CDR3 bases are TGTGCCAGTAGTATGGGTAGCGGGGACTACAATGAGCAGTTCTTC. Amino acids: CASSMGSGDYNEQFF.

There are a few counts of this clonotype. The rearrangement uses TRBV20-1 and TRBJ1-5; D not resolved. The CDR3 is 13 residues long. V lost 2 bases and J 5 bases, leaving 10 bases between the germline ends. Germline V CDR1 and CDR2: DFQATT, SNEGSKA (reference sequence). CDR3 amino acids: CSARYGIDQPQHF. CDR3 in DNA: TGCAGTGCTAGATATGGAATAGATCAGCCCCAGCATTTT.

This clonotype was seen many times. The chain is built from TRBV6-6 and TRBJ1-3; no firm D call. The germline V gene has CDR1 MNHNY and CDR2 SVGAGI (reference sequence). V was clipped by 6 bases and J by 0 bases, with 6 bases between them. The CDR3 is made up of 13 amino acids. CDR3 sequence reads: CASRADSGNTIYF. Written as DNA, the CDR3 is TGTGCCAGCAGGGCTGACTCTGGAAACACCATATATTTT.

This clonotype was detected ten times or more. The chain couples TRBV28 to TRBJ2-7; 9 bases fit TRBD2. Trimming took 5 bases from V and 6 from J; bases not matched to a gene: 2. Germline V CDR1 and CDR2: MDHEN, SYDVKM. The CDR3 consists of 12 residues. CDR3 loop: CASSLLAGEQYF. The CDR3 DNA sequence: TGTGCCAGCAGTCTACTAGCGGGCGAGCAGTACTTC.

Many counts were recorded for this clonotype. The rearrangement uses TRBV10-2 and TRBJ1-3; no reliable D call. V was pared by 11 bases and J by 7 bases, with 9 bases between. The CDR3 loop spans 10 amino acids. The germline gives CDR1 WSHSY, CDR2 SAAADI. CDR3 protein: CAGEMNTIYF. CDR3 sequence (DNA): TGCGCCGGGGAGATGAACACCATATATTTT.

This clonotype has only a few counts. The chain recombines TRBV21-1 with TRBJ2-1; the D call TRBD1 from the table was never checked on the DNA. TRBV21-1 is listed as a pseudogene. The CDR3 has 16 amino acids. The CDR3 spells CASSKAEGETYNEQFF. The CDR3 nucleotides are TGTGCCAGCAGCAAAGCTGAGGGGGAGACCTACAATGAGCAGTTCTTC.

This clonotype showed up many times. V and J are TRBV6-1 and TRBJ1-5; 7 bases match TRBD1. This CDR3 has 14 amino acids. Germline V gene data show CDR1 as MNHNS and CDR2 as SASEGT. J lost 9 bases, V lost 3 bases, and 8 bases had no gene match. CDR3 protein: CASSDFDRAGPQHF. In DNA, the CDR3 is TGTGCCAGCAGTGACTTTGACAGGGCAGGGCCCCAGCATTTT.

This clonotype has more than one count but fewer than ten. The chain joins TRBV11-3 to TRBJ2-5; D might be TRBD1 (6 bases). Trimming stripped 3 bases from V and 5 bases from J, with 13 bases between. Germline V gives CDR1 SGHNT, CDR2 YENEEA. CDR3 length equals 14 residues. The CDR3 DNA reads TGTGCCAGCAGCTTCAGGGGTGCCCAGGAGACCCAGTACTTC. This translates into CASSFRGAQETQYF. The variable domain in full, completed from reference TRBV11-3 and TRBJ2-5, reads EAGVVQSPRYKIIEKKQPVAFWCNPISGHNTLYWYLQNLGQGPELLIRYENEEAVDDSQLPKDRFSAERLKGVDSTLKIQPAELGDSAVYLCASSFRGAQETQYFGPGTRLLVL.

This chain connects TRBV18 to TRBJ2-1, with 9 bases identical to TRBD2. There are 14 residues in the CDR3. The J segment lost 7 bases and the V segment lost 1 base, leaving 2 bases of the junction unmatched. CDR1 and CDR2 (germline): KGHSH, LQKENI. CDR3 DNA: TGTGCCAGCTCACCACTAGCGGGGGAAAATGAGCAGTTCTTC. Its protein product is CASSPLAGENEQFF.

At least ten counts were recorded for this clonotype. The chain combines TRBV20-1 with TRBJ2-2; 10 bases agree with TRBD2. Germline CDR1 and CDR2: DFQATT and SNEGSKA (reference sequence). The CDR3 covers 18 residues. V lost 4 bases and J lost 3; bases outside the gene matches: 14. The DNA of the CDR3 is TGCAGTGCTACCAAGGGGGCTAGCGGGAGAGTTTACACCGGGGAGCTGTTTTTT. Protein: CSATKGASGRVYTGELFF.

This clonotype was seen many times. This chain links TRBV20-1 with TRBJ2-7; D not resolved. CDR3 length: 13 residues. V lost 5 bases and J lost 3, with 14 bases in between. CDR1 and CDR2 from the germline V gene are DFQATT and SNEGSKA (reference sequence). CDR3 sequence: CSASDNAGYEQYF. The CDR3 DNA follows: TGCAGTGCTTCCGACAACGCCGGCTACGAGCAGTACTTC.

This clonotype occurred many times. The genes are TRBV7-6 and TRBJ2-6, with 10 bases that match TRBD2. This CDR3 has 18 amino acids. V was pared by 1 base and J by 0 bases, with 3 bases of the junction left unmatched. Germline V gene sequence: CDR1 SGHVS, CDR2 FNYEAQ. The CDR3 nucleotides read TGTGCCAGCAGCTTAGGCCGGACTAGCGGCTCTGGGGCCAACGTCCTGACTTTC. Encoded protein: CASSLGRTSGSGANVLTF.

This clonotype was detected a few times. The V and J genes are TRBV20-1 and TRBJ2-7; 11 bases are a match to TRBD1. The CDR3 runs to 15 residues. After removal of 2 bases from V and 3 bases from J, the junction contained 6 bases not matched to a gene. Germline CDR1 and CDR2: DFQATT and SNEGSKA (reference sequence). The CDR3 coding sequence is TGCAGTGCTAGACCCCGGACAGGGGGCGTCTACGAGCAGTACTTC. Residues: CSARPRTGGVYEQYF.

The table lists this clonotype with a count of one. This chain joins TRBV10-3 and TRBJ2-1; TRBD2 might be the D (6 bases). The germline CDR1 and CDR2 sequences are ENHRY and SYGVKD. This CDR3 spans 13 amino acids. V was clipped by 10 bases and J by 1 base, with 11 bases between them. Here the CDR3 DNA reads TGTGCCACCGCTAGCGTATCCTACAATGAGCAGTTCTTC. Residues: CATASVSYNEQFF.

This clonotype has at least ten counts. The chain's CDR3 is CASRDRNTGELFF. CDR3 nucleotide sequence: TGTGCCAGCAGGGACCGAAACACCGGGGAGCTGTTTTTT. The chain is built from TRBV6-2 or TRBV6-3 and TRBJ2-2; D is undetermined. CDR1 and CDR2 from the germline V gene are MNHEY and SVGEGT. V was pared by 6 bases and J by 2 bases, with 7 bases between. The CDR3 spans 13 residues.